What follows are 22 T cell receptor beta chains derived from one specimen sequenced in a study of blood T cell repertoires in COVID-19 (dated by TCRdb to 2019 to 2021). Receptors were amplified or captured by the immunoSEQ multiplex PCR assay. TCRdb holds this immuneACCESS table with in-frame rearrangements only. Some clones are missing; in checked studies, unresolved V genes explain under half, and the rest has no known cause. Present in this sample are 55,000 to 80,000 clones, 82% of which were seen just once. The ten most abundant clones make up about 16% of the sample. Sequenced sample: peripheral blood. The receptors were sampled from a man at least 80 years old with active COVID-19.

There are many counts of this clone. This sequence joins TRBV19 and TRBJ2-2; possibly TRBD2 for D (6 bases). This CDR3 is 15 amino acids long. With 8 bases removed from V and 0 bases from J, the gap between germline ends came to 13 bases. CDR1 is LNHDA, CDR2 SQIVND, per germline (reference sequence). The CDR3 spells CASHKGLTNTGELFF. CDR3 coding DNA: TGTGCCAGTCATAAAGGACTAACGAACACCGGGGAGCTGTTTTTT.

V gene TRBV20-1 combines with J gene TRBJ2-5; no clear D gene. The CDR3 sequence is 12 residues long. V lost 3 bases, J lost 5 bases, and 10 bases lay in between. Germline assignment: CDR1 DFQATT and CDR2 SNEGSKA (reference sequence). CDR3 region: CSASPGHETQYF. In DNA form, the CDR3 reads TGCAGTGCTAGTCCGGGTCACGAGACCCAGTACTTC.

The gene calls are TRBV5-1 and TRBJ2-1, with a tentative D call TRBD2 (6 bases). The germline CDR1 and CDR2 sequences are SGHRS and YFSETQ. V dropped 7 bases and J dropped 6 bases, with 14 bases sitting between them. CDR3 length: 13 residues. The CDR3 reads CASGAGGFNEQFF. In nucleotides, the CDR3 is TGCGCCAGCGGGGCTGGAGGGTTCAATGAGCAGTTCTTC.

This clone was seen only a few times. This chain uses TRBV2 with TRBJ1-1; 7 positions match TRBD1. Germline V gives CDR1 SNHLY, CDR2 FYNNEI. V lost 6 bases and J lost 4; bases outside the gene matches: 11. The CDR3 has 15 residues. The CDR3, as DNA: TGTGCCAGCAGGCCTTTAAGGGGGCAGGGCACTGAAGCTTTCTTT. Its protein is CASRPLRGQGTEAFF.

The V and J genes are TRBV5-1 and TRBJ1-1, with D unresolved. Trimming cost V 4 bases and J 0 bases, with 7 bases left between them. The germline V gene encodes CDR1 SGHRS and CDR2 YFSETQ. This CDR3 contains 13 residues. As DNA, the CDR3 is TGCGCCAGCAGCCGGACTATGAACACTGAAGCTTTCTTT. It encodes CASSRTMNTEAFF.

The CDR3 loop reads CASSQDAGYTEAFF. For the CDR3, the DNA is TGCGCCAGCAGCCAAGATGCGGGGTACACTGAAGCTTTCTTT. The chain joins TRBV4-1 to TRBJ1-1; D is undetermined. Germline V CDR1 and CDR2: MGHRA, YSYEKL. V was cut by 0 bases and J by 3 bases, with 8 bases left in between. The CDR3 consists of 14 residues.

V is TRBV7-6 and J is TRBJ2-1; 11 bases agree with TRBD2. Germline V CDR1 and CDR2: SGHVS, FNYEAQ. Germline trimming cut 1 base from V and 0 bases from J; bases unmatched to any gene: 5. This CDR3 contains 18 residues. CDR3 loop: CASSLETSGASSYNEQFF. CDR3 DNA sequence: TGTGCCAGCAGCTTAGAGACTAGCGGGGCAAGCTCCTACAATGAGCAGTTCTTC. The full variable domain, with the rest looked up from reference TRBV7-6 and TRBJ2-1, is GAGVSQSPRYKVTKRGQDVALRCDPISGHVSLYWYRQALGQGPEFLTYFNYEAQQDKSGLPNDRFSAERPEGSISTLTIQRTEQRDSAMYRCASSLETSGASSYNEQFFGPGTRLTVL.

The V and J genes are TRBV7-9 and TRBJ1-1; D unclear. Germline V gene sequence: CDR1 SEHNR, CDR2 FQNEAQ (reference sequence). V gave up 5 bases and J gave up 2 bases, with 15 bases separating them. The CDR3 covers 15 residues. The CDR3 loop is CASSPLGRTNTEAFF. As DNA, the CDR3 is TGTGCCAGCAGCCCCCTCGGCAGGACTAACACTGAAGCTTTCTTT.

The V and J genes are TRBV6-5 and TRBJ2-7, with TRBD1 matching 7 bases. Germline-derived CDR1 and CDR2 are MNHEY and SVGAGI. Trimming took 6 bases from V and 5 from J; bases not matched to a gene: 10. The CDR3 sequence is 14 residues long. CDR3 region: CASSLRTGENEQYF. CDR3 nucleotides: TGTGCCAGCAGCCTACGGACAGGTGAAAACGAGCAGTACTTC.

This sequence joins TRBV14 and TRBJ2-1; 7 bases agree with TRBD2. The CDR3 sequence is 18 residues long. From germline, CDR1 is SGHDN and CDR2 FVKESK. V lost 5 bases to trimming and J lost 5 bases; unmatched junction nucleotides: 18. As DNA, the CDR3 is TGTGCCAGCAGCTTTATTGGTATGAGCGGGAAGCAGGACAATGAGCAGTTCTTC. Its protein is CASSFIGMSGKQDNEQFF.

This clone was found a few times. The rearrangement joins TRBV4-2 to TRBJ2-3; 13 nucleotides match TRBD2. The CDR3 runs to 19 residues. CDR1 is LGHNA, CDR2 YNFKEQ, per germline. V gave up 1 base and J gave up 1 base; unmatched junction bases: 8. CDR3 in amino acids: CASSQVLAGGLWGTDTQYF. The CDR3 coding sequence is TGTGCCAGCAGCCAAGTACTAGCGGGGGGGCTTTGGGGCACAGATACGCAGTATTTT.

The chain is built from TRBV6-5 and TRBJ1-1; 8 positions match TRBD1. The CDR3 sequence is 14 residues long. V shed 7 bases, J shed 5 bases, and the junction held 9 bases outside the gene matches. CDR1 MNHEY and CDR2 SVGAGI come from the germline V gene. CDR3 DNA sequence: TGTGCCAGCAAACTACAGGGGGGTGAGACTGAAGCTTTCTTT. Translation gives CASKLQGGETEAFF.

This clone was observed a handful of times. V usage is TRBV7-9 and J usage is TRBJ1-6; D is ambiguous. V lost 2 bases and J 10 bases, leaving 12 bases between the germline ends. The CDR3 covers 14 residues. Germline CDR1 reads SEHNR; CDR2 reads FQNEAQ (reference sequence). The CDR3 spells CASSLRGFESPLHF. CDR3 DNA: TGTGCCAGCAGCTTACGCGGGTTTGAATCACCCCTCCACTTT.

This chain links TRBV7-2 with TRBJ2-7; D is uncertain. CDR3 length equals 14 residues. The ends were cut back, 2 bases at V and 0 bases at J, with 8 bases in the middle. Germline assignment: CDR1 SGHTA and CDR2 FQGNSA. The CDR3 DNA follows: TGTGCCAGCAGCTTAAATTACAACTCCTACGAGCAGTACTTC. Translation: CASSLNYNSYEQYF. Together with reference TRBV7-2 and TRBJ2-7, the CDR3 gives the full variable domain: GAGVSQSPSNKVTEKGKDVELRCDPISGHTALYWYRQSLGQGLEFLIYFQGNSAPDKSGLPSDRFSAERTGGSVSTLTIQRTQQEDSAVYLCASSLNYNSYEQYFGPGTRLTVT.

The CDR3 protein is CASSVATGANYGYTF. The DNA for the CDR3 is TGTGCCAGCAGCGTAGCCACAGGGGCCAACTATGGCTACACCTTC. The chain carries TRBV9 and TRBJ1-2, with TRBD1 matching over 7 bases. Germline assignment: CDR1 SGDLS and CDR2 YYNGEE. This CDR3 comprises 15 residues. V gave up 0 bases and J gave up 2 bases; unmatched junction bases: 4.

This sequence joins TRBV7-9 and TRBJ2-1; TRBD2 agrees at 8 bases. Germline loops: CDR1 SEHNR, CDR2 FQNEAQ (reference sequence). After removal of 0 bases from V and 6 bases from J, the junction contained 4 bases not matched to a gene. This CDR3 is 15 amino acids long. CDR3 DNA sequence: TGTGCCAGCAGCTTAGCCAATAGCGGGGCCAATGAGCAGTTCTTC. Residues: CASSLANSGANEQFF.

This clone was detected only once. This chain connects TRBV6-5 to TRBJ2-4, with 7 bases fitting TRBD2. The V gene end was trimmed by 0 bases and the J gene end by 6 bases; junction bases not matched to a gene: 2. Germline V gene sequence: CDR1 MNHEY, CDR2 SVGAGI. The CDR3 is made up of 14 amino acids. The CDR3 loop reads CASSYSGGGNIQYF. The CDR3 bases are TGTGCCAGCAGTTACTCTGGGGGGGGAAACATTCAGTACTTC.

V gene TRBV30 combines with J gene TRBJ1-6; D is unresolved. The CDR3 spans 13 residues. The V end was cut by 2 bases, the J end by 7 bases, with 9 bases between. The V gene's germline CDR1 is GTSNPN and CDR2 SVGIG (reference sequence). DNA of the CDR3: TGTGCCTGGAGTCCCGGGGTCAATTCACCCCTCCACTTT. Amino acids: CAWSPGVNSPLHF. The variable domain in full, completed from reference TRBV30 and TRBJ1-6, reads SQTIHQWPATLVQPVGSPLSLECTVEGTSNPNLYWYRQAAGRGLQLLFYSVGIGQISSEVPQNLSASRPQDRQFILSSKKLLLSDSGFYLCAWSPGVNSPLHFGNGTRLTVT.

The chain is built from TRBV5-1 and TRBJ1-5, with 7 nucleotides matching TRBD1. The CDR3 totals 14 residues. Per the germline V gene, CDR1 is SGHRS and CDR2 is YFSETQ. V lost 4 bases to trimming and J lost 3 bases; unmatched junction nucleotides: 4. The CDR3 spells CASSTGQYNQPQHF. In nucleotides, the CDR3 is TGCGCCAGCAGCACGGGACAGTACAATCAGCCCCAGCATTTT.

V gene TRBV9 combines with J gene TRBJ1-5; D not certain. The CDR3 loop spans 15 amino acids. CDR1 SGDLS and CDR2 YYNGEE come from the germline V gene. V lost 0 bases and J 0 bases, leaving 7 bases between the germline ends. The CDR3 nucleotides read TGTGCCAGCAGCGTAGGAGGAGTTAGCAATCAGCCCCAGCATTTT. Translation: CASSVGGVSNQPQHF.

This clone was counted only a few times. V gene TRBV6-2 or TRBV6-3 combines with J gene TRBJ2-1; 7 bases fit TRBD2. CDR3 length equals 17 residues. Germline CDR1 and CDR2: MNHEY and SVGEGT. Trimming cost V 5 bases and J 7 bases; bases outside gene matches: 17. The chain's CDR3 is CASSPGPRGTSWNEQFF. The CDR3 DNA is TGTGCCAGCAGTCCAGGCCCGCGGGGGACCTCGTGGAATGAGCAGTTCTTC.

The chain uses TRBV10-3 and TRBJ1-6, with D tentatively TRBD1 (5 bases). This CDR3 has 18 residues. Trimming took 3 bases from V and 0 from J, leaving 15 bases between them. The germline gives CDR1 ENHRY, CDR2 SYGVKD. CDR3 protein: CAISERGGRSSYNSPLHF. DNA of the CDR3: TGTGCCATCAGTGAACGGGGGGGAAGGAGCTCCTATAATTCACCCCTCCACTTT.